Listed below are T cell receptor beta chains from one sample, sequenced in a study of blood T cell repertoires in COVID-19. The protocol was immunoSEQ multiplex PCR, while the TCRdb copy is restricted to in-frame clones and leaves out a portion. The table has around 320,000 clones, around 90% seen once. Sequenced material: peripheral blood. Receptors originate from a man aged 18 to 30 with active or convalescent COVID-19. CDR3s include the opening cysteine and the closing phenylalanine or tryptophan. The D gene is left open where the match is weak. Size is omitted from some rows. Given values are once, few, many or a class for expanded clones.

clone_size | j_call | v_call | d_call | cdr3_nt | cdr3_aa
. | TRBJ2-1 | TRBV24-1 | . | TGTGCCACCAGTGATTTGGGGGGCGCGGGAGCCCTCTCCTACAATGAGCAGTTCTTC | CATSDLGGAGALSYNEQFF
. | TRBJ2-3 | TRBV24-1 | TRBD2 | TGTGCCACCAGTGATTTACGCGGGACTACAACAGATACGCAGTATTTT | CATSDLRGTTTDTQYF
. | TRBJ2-1 | TRBV4-1 | TRBD2 | TGCGCCAGCAGCACAGGACTAGCGGGAATGAATGAGCAGTTCTTC | CASSTGLAGMNEQFF
. | TRBJ1-3 | TRBV5-1 | TRBD1 | TGCGCCAGCAGCAACGAACAGGGGTCGGCCGGAAACACCATATATTTT | CASSNEQGSAGNTIYF
. | TRBJ2-7 | TRBV28 | . | TGTGCCAGCAGTTCAACCTCGCCGGTCCCCTACGAGCAGTACTTC | CASSSTSPVPYEQYF
. | TRBJ2-1 | TRBV11-1 | TRBD2 | TGTGCCAGCAGCTTAGTCACTAGCGGGAGGGGCTATGAGCAGTTCTTC | CASSLVTSGRGYEQFF
. | TRBJ1-2 | TRBV4-3 | . | TGCGCCAGCAGCCAAACGGGGAGGGACGGTGGCTACACCTTC | CASSQTGRDGGYTF
. | TRBJ1-1 | TRBV5-1 | TRBD1 | TGCGCCAGCAGCTTGGTAGGGACAGGGGGTACTGAAGCTTTCTTT | CASSLVGTGGTEAFF
. | TRBJ2-7 | TRBV13 | . | TGTGCCAGCAGCCCCAGTAGCGGCGCGAGCTCCTACGAGCAGTACTTC | CASSPSSGASSYEQYF
. | TRBJ2-7 | TRBV6-1 | TRBD2 | TGTGCCAGCAGTGTAGGACTAGCGGGGCGCTATCTCTCCTACGAGCAGTACTTC | CASSVGLAGRYLSYEQYF
once | TRBJ2-7 | TRBV5-1 | . | TGCGCCAGCAGCCCCCTGGTGGCAGGGTTCAACTACGAGCAGTACTTC | CASSPLVAGFNYEQYF
. | TRBJ1-1 | TRBV29-1 | . | TGCAGCGTCGAACAGGGTGGCACTGAAGCTTTCTTT | CSVEQGGTEAFF
. | TRBJ1-4 | TRBV3-1/TRBV3-2 | . | TGTGCCAGCAGCCAAAGCCATAGTAATAATGAAAAACTGTTTTTT | CASSQSHSNNEKLFF
. | TRBJ1-2 | TRBV6-5 | . | TGTGCCAGCAGCCCGGACAGTTACTATGGCTACACCTTC | CASSPDSYYGYTF